This TCR beta chain came from a study of T cell responses to AZD1222 COVID-19 vaccine. General study findings and limits: Spike-wide coverage was observed for vaccine-associated CD4 TCRs, with dominant responses at 160-218 and 743-854. There were mostly white British donors and more females than males, and clonal diversity was possibly underestimated. Recipients of AZD1222 seropositive at baseline numbered only 6 or 7.

About this clone: Its antigen is as yet unknown.

The germline V gene encodes CDR1 MDHEN and CDR2 SYDVKM. Trimming stripped 9 bases from V and 0 bases from J, with 20 bases between. The CDR3 is 17 residues long. Data came from immunoSEQ multiplex PCR; TCRdb stores just in-frame clones and leaves some out. The data show 75,000 to 100,000 clones, with about nine tenths seen just once and about a quarter held by the top ten. The chain recombines TRBV28 with TRBJ2-2; perhaps TRBD1 as D (6 bases). This TCR derives from an adult in good health. The sequencing used peripheral blood, collected on day 0 of AZD1222 vaccination. Here the CDR3 reads CASGPRGDGPNTGELFF. The CDR3 DNA follows: TGTGCCAGTGGGCCCAGGGGCGACGGCCCGAACACCGGGGAGCTGTTTTTT.